A single T cell receptor beta chain is shown here with its context. This record belongs to a study of T cell repertoires in cytomegalovirus infection. TCRdb processed the reads anew with MiXCR; each CDR3 protein has one entry. The data hold roughly 760,000 distinct CDR3 sequences, with less than 40% observed a single time. The CDR3 has 15 amino acids. V trimming: 0 bases; J trimming: 9 bases; junction bases outside the gene matches: 8. This TCR was recovered from a human donor in good health (CMV status not recorded). Some clones in this sample may be carry-over from other donors' samples. The sequenced sample was PBMCs. The chain uses TRBV12-3 or TRBV12-4 and TRBJ1-5, with TRBD1 identical over 7 bases. Written as DNA, the CDR3 is TGTGCCAGCAGTTTAGCGGGACAGCAACTTCGGCCCCAGCATTTT. Translation: CASSLAGQQLRPQHF.